Listed below are T cell receptor beta chains from one sample, sequenced in a study of blood T cell repertoires in COVID-19. Sequencing used immunoSEQ multiplex PCR; TCRdb keeps in-frame clones, though not all of them. There are a few hundred thousand clones in the sample; about 87% occur only once, and 7.8% lies in the top ten. The sample comprised peripheral blood. These receptors were obtained from a woman aged 45-65 years who had recovered from COVID-19. The CDR3 runs from the conserved cysteine through the conserved F or W. A D gene is named only where the DNA matches it firmly.

TRBV4-1	.	TRBJ2-7	CASSQEGRAYEQYF
TRBV6-2/TRBV6-3	TRBD1	TRBJ2-5	CASSRTGGYRETQYF
TRBV29-1	.	TRBJ2-1	CSVEMRDYEQFF
TRBV10-2	TRBD1	TRBJ2-1	CASWGQGAMNEQFF
TRBV7-2	TRBD2	TRBJ2-3	CASSPRLARDTDTQYF
TRBV5-1	.	TRBJ2-2	CASSQQASGTGELFF
TRBV19	.	TRBJ1-1	CASRGAIIKAEAFF
TRBV30	.	TRBJ1-1	CAWKGRNTEAFF
TRBV4-1	TRBD1	TRBJ2-7	CASSQSGQGTGEQYF
TRBV4-3	.	TRBJ2-3	CASSQDRLGGDTQYF